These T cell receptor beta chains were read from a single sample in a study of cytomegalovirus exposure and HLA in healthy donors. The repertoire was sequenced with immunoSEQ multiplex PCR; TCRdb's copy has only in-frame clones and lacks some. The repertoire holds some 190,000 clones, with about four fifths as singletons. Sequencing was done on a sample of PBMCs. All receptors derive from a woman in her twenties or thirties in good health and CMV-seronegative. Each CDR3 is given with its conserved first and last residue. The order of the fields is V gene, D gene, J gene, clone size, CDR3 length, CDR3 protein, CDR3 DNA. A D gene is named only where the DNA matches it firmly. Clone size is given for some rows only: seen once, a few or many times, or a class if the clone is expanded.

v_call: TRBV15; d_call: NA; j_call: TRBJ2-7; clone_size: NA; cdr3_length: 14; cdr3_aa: CATSRDLHGSEQYF; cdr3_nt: TGTGCCACCAGCAGAGATCTTCACGGGAGCGAGCAGTACTTC
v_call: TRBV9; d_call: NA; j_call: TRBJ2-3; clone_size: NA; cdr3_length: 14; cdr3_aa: CASSVEFATDTQYF; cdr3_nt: TGTGCCAGCAGCGTAGAATTTGCGACAGATACGCAGTATTTT
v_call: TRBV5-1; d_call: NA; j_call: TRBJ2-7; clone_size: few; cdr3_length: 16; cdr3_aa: CASSHTVGTGGYEQYF; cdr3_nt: TGCGCCAGCAGTCATACGGTGGGGACTGGTGGGTACGAGCAGTACTTC
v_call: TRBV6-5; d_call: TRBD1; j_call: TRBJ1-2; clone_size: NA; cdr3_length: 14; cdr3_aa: CASSYGDRGDGYTF; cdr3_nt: TGTGCCAGCAGTTACGGGGACAGGGGTGATGGCTACACCTTC
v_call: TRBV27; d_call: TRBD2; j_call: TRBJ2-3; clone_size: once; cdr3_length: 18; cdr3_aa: CASSSPGRLAGDSDTQYF; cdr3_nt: TGTGCCAGCAGTTCTCCGGGGCGACTAGCGGGGGATTCAGATACGCAGTATTTT
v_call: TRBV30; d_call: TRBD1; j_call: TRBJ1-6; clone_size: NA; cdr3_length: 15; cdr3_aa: CAWMEGRGRNSPLHF; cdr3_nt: TGTGCCTGGATGGAGGGTAGGGGGCGGAATTCACCCCTCCACTTT
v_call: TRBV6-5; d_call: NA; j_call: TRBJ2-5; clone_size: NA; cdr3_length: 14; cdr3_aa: CASSSRGMRETQYF; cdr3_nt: TGTGCCAGCAGTAGCAGGGGAATGCGAGAGACCCAGTACTTC
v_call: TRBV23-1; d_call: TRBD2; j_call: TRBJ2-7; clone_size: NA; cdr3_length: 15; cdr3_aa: CASTPIAGGPGEQYF; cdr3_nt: TGCGCCAGCACCCCCATAGCGGGGGGGCCGGGCGAGCAGTACTTC
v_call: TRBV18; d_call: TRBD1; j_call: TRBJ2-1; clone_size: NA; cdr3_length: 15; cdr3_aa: CASSPGQMTYNEQFF; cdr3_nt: TGTGCCAGCTCACCGGGACAGATGACCTACAATGAGCAGTTCTTC
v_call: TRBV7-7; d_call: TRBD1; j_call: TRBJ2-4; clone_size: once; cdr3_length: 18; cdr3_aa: CASSLAMGQGLAKNIQYF; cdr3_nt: TGTGCCAGCAGCTTAGCAATGGGACAGGGCTTAGCCAAAAACATTCAGTACTTC
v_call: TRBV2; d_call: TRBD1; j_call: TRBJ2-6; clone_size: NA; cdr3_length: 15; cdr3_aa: CASRVRTGDVNVLTF; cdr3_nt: TGTGCCAGCAGGGTTAGGACAGGGGACGTCAACGTCCTGACTTTC
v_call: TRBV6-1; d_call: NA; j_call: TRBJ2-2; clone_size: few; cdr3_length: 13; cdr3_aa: CASRDQGTGELFF; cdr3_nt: TGTGCCAGCAGGGACCAGGGCACCGGGGAGCTGTTTTTT
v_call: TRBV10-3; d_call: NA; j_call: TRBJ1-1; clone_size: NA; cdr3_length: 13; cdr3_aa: CAITEGQNTEAFF; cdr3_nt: TGTGCCATCACCGAGGGACAGAACACTGAAGCTTTCTTT
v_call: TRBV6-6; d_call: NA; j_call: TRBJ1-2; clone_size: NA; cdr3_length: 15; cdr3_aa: CASSYRQDSVNGYTF; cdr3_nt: TGTGCCAGCAGTTACCGCCAAGACAGCGTCAACGGCTACACCTTC
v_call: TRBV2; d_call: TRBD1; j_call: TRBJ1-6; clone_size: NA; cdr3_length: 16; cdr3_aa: CASSAERTGRNSPLHF; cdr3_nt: TGTGCCAGCAGTGCCGAAAGGACAGGACGGAATTCACCCCTCCACTTT
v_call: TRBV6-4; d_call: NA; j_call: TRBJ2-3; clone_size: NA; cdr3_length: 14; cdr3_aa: CASSDLAGRSTQYF; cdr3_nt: TGTGCCAGCAGTGACTTGGCGGGGAGGAGTACGCAGTATTTT
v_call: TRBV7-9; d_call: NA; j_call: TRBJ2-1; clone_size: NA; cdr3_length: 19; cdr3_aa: CASSLETGGEWDGNNEQFF; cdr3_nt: TGTGCCAGCAGCTTAGAGACGGGGGGCGAATGGGACGGCAACAATGAGCAGTTCTTC
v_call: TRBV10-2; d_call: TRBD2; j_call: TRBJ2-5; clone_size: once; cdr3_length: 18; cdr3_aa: CASSEWTSGVGGQETQYF; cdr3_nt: TGCGCCAGCAGTGAGTGGACTAGCGGGGTAGGGGGCCAAGAGACCCAGTACTTC
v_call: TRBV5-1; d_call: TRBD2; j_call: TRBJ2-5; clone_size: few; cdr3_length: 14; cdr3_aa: CASRGVAGQETQYF; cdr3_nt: TGCGCCAGCAGGGGGGTAGCGGGGCAAGAGACCCAGTACTTC
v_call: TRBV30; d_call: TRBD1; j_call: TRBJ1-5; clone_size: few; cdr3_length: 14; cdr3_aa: CAWGQGHSNQPQHF; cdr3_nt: TGTGCCTGGGGACAGGGACATAGCAATCAGCCCCAGCATTTT
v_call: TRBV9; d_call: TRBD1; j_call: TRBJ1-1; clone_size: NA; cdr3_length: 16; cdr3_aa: CASSPPGGRGHSEAFF; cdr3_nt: TGTGCCAGCAGCCCACCGGGCGGCAGGGGGCATAGTGAAGCTTTCTTT
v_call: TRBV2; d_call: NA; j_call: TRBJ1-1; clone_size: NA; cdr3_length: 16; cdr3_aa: CASSLSGPGMNTEAFF; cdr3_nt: TGTGCCAGCAGCCTAAGTGGTCCAGGGATGAACACTGAAGCTTTCTTT
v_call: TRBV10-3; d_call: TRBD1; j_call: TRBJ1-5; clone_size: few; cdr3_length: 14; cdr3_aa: CASGQTLSNQPQHF; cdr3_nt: TGTGCCTCGGGACAGACTCTTAGCAATCAGCCCCAGCATTTT
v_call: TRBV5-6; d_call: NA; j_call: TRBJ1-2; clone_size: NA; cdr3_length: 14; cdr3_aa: CASSLSPGLGGYTF; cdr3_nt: TGTGCCAGCAGCTTGTCTCCGGGTTTGGGTGGCTACACCTTC